The next 26 T cell receptor beta chains were all read from a single sample in a study of neurological immune-mediated disorders. TCRdb reprocessed the 5' RACE reads with MiXCR, giving one entry per CDR3 protein. The data hold about 38,000 distinct CDR3 sequences, with 7% to 8.5% observed a single time. The sample comprised CD4+ T cells from blood. All receptors come from a man between 50 and 59 years old in good health.

This clonotype was counted many times. V and J are TRBV2 and TRBJ2-3; TRBD2 is a possible D gene (6 bases). The germline V gene encodes CDR1 SNHLY and CDR2 FYNNEI. V was cut by 5 bases and J by 5 bases, with 17 bases left in between. The CDR3 is made up of 15 amino acids. This CDR3 is CASSLLARNGDTQYF. DNA for the CDR3: TGTGCCAGCAGTCTTCTAGCGAGGAATGGAGATACGCAGTATTTT.

This clonotype has a count of ten or more. This chain uses TRBV7-2 with TRBJ2-3; 8 bases match TRBD1. In germline, CDR1 is SGHTA, CDR2 FQGNSA. The CDR3 contains 14 residues. V was clipped by 5 bases and J by 2 bases; unmatched bases: 3. The CDR3 region has the DNA TGTGCCAGCAGCGGACAGGGTCTCACAGATACGCAGTATTTT. Protein: CASSGQGLTDTQYF.

This clonotype was seen many times. The chain employs TRBV20-1 and TRBJ2-5; D gene uncertain. The CDR3 spans 12 residues. Trimming cost V 3 bases and J 2 bases, with 7 bases left between them. Per germline, CDR1 DFQATT and CDR2 SNEGSKA (reference sequence). The DNA for the CDR3 is TGCAGTGCTAGGGCCGGGCAAGAGACCCAGTACTTC. As protein: CSARAGQETQYF.

This clonotype was observed at least ten times. The CDR3 reads CATSRPTPPGETQYF. CDR3 sequence (DNA): TGTGCCACCAGCAGACCCACTCCACCCGGGGAGACCCAGTACTTC. This chain links TRBV15 with TRBJ2-5; the D is unclear. Trimming cost V 2 bases and J 5 bases, with 15 bases left between them. The CDR3 totals 15 residues. From germline, CDR1 is LNHNV and CDR2 YYDKDF (reference sequence).

Ten or more counts support this clonotype. This chain links TRBV7-2 with TRBJ2-4, with 7 nucleotides matching TRBD1. The germline V gene encodes CDR1 SGHTA and CDR2 FQGNSA. Trimming at V came to 2 bases and at J to 11 bases, leaving 9 bases not matched to a gene. This CDR3 is built from 14 residues. The DNA of the CDR3 is TGTGCCAGCAGCTTAAGACAGGGTGGTAGCGTTCAGTACTTC. This sequence encodes CASSLRQGGSVQYF.

This clonotype was observed at least ten times. The genes are TRBV5-5 and TRBJ2-3; TRBD1 or TRBD2 may be the D gene (5 bases each). The CDR3 is made up of 15 amino acids. Germline CDR1 is SGHKS and CDR2 is YYEKEE (reference sequence). V gave up 3 bases and J gave up 3 bases, with 14 bases separating them. The CDR3 sequence is CASSSGPLLTDTQYF. The CDR3 coding sequence is TGTGCCAGCAGCTCGGGACCGTTGTTAACAGATACGCAGTATTTT.

This CDR3 reads CASSPGRTGDTDTQYF. In nucleotides, the CDR3 is TGTGCCAGCAGCCCCGGGAGGACAGGGGATACAGATACGCAGTATTTT. J is TRBJ2-3 and V is TRBV5-4, with TRBD1 matching over 9 bases. V lost 4 bases, J lost 3 bases, and 9 bases stayed unmatched. The CDR3 loop spans 16 amino acids. Germline V CDR1 and CDR2: SGHNT, YYREEE (reference sequence).

This clonotype was observed at least ten times. The chain combines TRBV7-2 with TRBJ2-5; 9 bases match TRBD1. CDR3 length: 13 residues. Per germline, CDR1 SGHTA and CDR2 FQGNSA. V lost 2 bases to trimming and J lost 7 bases; unmatched junction nucleotides: 2. The CDR3 DNA sequence: TGTGCCAGCAGCTTACGACAGGGGGGGACCCAGTACTTC. Encoded protein: CASSLRQGGTQYF.

This clonotype was picked up many times. The chain joins TRBV12-3 or TRBV12-4 to TRBJ2-1; 8 nucleotides align to TRBD2. V dropped 5 bases and J dropped 5; count of bases not matched to a gene: 8. CDR3 size: 15 residues. CDR3 DNA sequence: TGTGCCAGCAGTCGGACTAGCACCCCACACAATGAGCAGTTCTTC. Residues: CASSRTSTPHNEQFF.

This clonotype was detected ten times or more. The chain links TRBV2 to TRBJ2-7; the match to TRBD2 covers 11 bases. Looked up from germline, CDR1 is SNHLY and CDR2 is FYNNEI. With 6 bases clipped from V and 5 bases from J, the junction kept 12 bases outside the gene matches. The CDR3 sequence is 16 residues long. Here the CDR3 reads CASRKELAGGQNEQYF. CDR3 nucleotide sequence: TGTGCCAGCAGGAAGGAGCTAGCGGGAGGCCAGAACGAGCAGTACTTC.

This clonotype was seen a handful of times. The chain is built from TRBV4-2 and TRBJ2-1; D possibly corresponds to TRBD1 (6 bases). The V gene lost 2 bases and the J gene lost 6 bases, with 8 bases spanning the gap. The CDR3 spans 13 residues. Germline CDR1 reads LGHNA; CDR2 reads YNFKEQ. The CDR3 DNA reads TGTGCCAGCAGCCAAATAGGGGGCAATGAGCAGTTCTTC. This gives the protein CASSQIGGNEQFF.

This clonotype was counted ten times or more. This sequence joins TRBV28 and TRBJ2-3; the D is unclear. V lost 5 bases, J lost 0 bases, and 15 bases lay in between. The CDR3 is 16 amino acids. Germline assignment: CDR1 MDHEN and CDR2 SYDVKM. The CDR3: CASSSPRGTSTDTQYF. DNA of the CDR3: TGTGCCAGCAGTAGCCCCCGAGGAACTAGCACAGATACGCAGTATTTT.

This clonotype was detected many times. This chain uses TRBV11-2 with TRBJ1-2; 8 nucleotides align to TRBD1. The germline V gene encodes CDR1 SGHAT and CDR2 FQNNGV. J was trimmed by 8 bases and V by 5 bases; bases with no gene match: 7. This CDR3 is built from 13 residues. CDR3 nucleotides: TGTGCCAGCAGCCCTCACAGGGGGGGAGGCTACACCTTC. Encoded protein: CASSPHRGGGYTF.

By share, this clonotype ranks as medium-sized. The chain employs TRBV7-8 and TRBJ2-5; D is possibly TRBD2 (5 bases). This CDR3 spans 13 amino acids. V was pared by 5 bases and J by 5 bases, with 12 bases between. CDR1 is SGHVS, CDR2 FQNEAQ, per germline. The CDR3 sequence is CASSPPRVETQYF. The CDR3 coding sequence is TGTGCCAGCAGCCCCCCGAGGGTGGAGACCCAGTACTTC.

This clonotype has a count of ten or more. The chain couples TRBV4-1 to TRBJ2-3, with a tentative D call TRBD1 (6 bases). The CDR3 spans 17 residues. From germline, CDR1 is MGHRA and CDR2 YSYEKL. Trimming pared 1 base from V and 3 bases from J, leaving 17 bases between. Written as DNA, the CDR3 is TGCGCCAGCAGCCAAGGACTCCTACGGGACATTACAGATACGCAGTATTTT. Translation: CASSQGLLRDITDTQYF.

This clonotype was seen ten or more times. The genes are TRBV7-9 and TRBJ2-1; 7 bases are a match to TRBD1. The CDR3 runs to 12 residues. Germline V gives CDR1 SEHNR, CDR2 FQNEAQ (reference sequence). CDR3 protein: CAFKGAGNEQFF. CDR3 DNA: TGTGCTTTTAAGGGGGCGGGCAATGAGCAGTTCTTC. The full variable domain, in which reference TRBV7-9 and TRBJ2-1 provide the parts outside the CDR3, is DTGVSQNPRHKITKRGQNVTFRCDPISEHNRLYWYRQTLGQGPEFLTYFQNEAQLEKSRLLSDRFSAERPKGSFSTLEIQRTEQGDSAMYLCAFKGAGNEQFFGPGTRLTVL.

This clonotype was counted many times. The chain recombines TRBV5-1 with TRBJ2-1; D might be TRBD1 (6 bases). Trimming shortened V by 6 bases and J by 9 bases, and 16 bases separated the two germline ends. CDR3 length equals 13 residues. Germline V gives CDR1 SGHRS, CDR2 YFSETQ. Here the CDR3 DNA reads TGCGCCAGCACCCGGGATGGGGGCGGTGAGCAGTTCTTC. Its translation: CASTRDGGGEQFF.

The chain is built from TRBV5-1 and TRBJ1-1, with no clear D. The germline V gene encodes CDR1 SGHRS and CDR2 YFSETQ. The CDR3 length is 11 residues. V was cut by 6 bases and J by 8 bases, with 11 bases left in between. The CDR3 DNA reads as TGCGCCAGCACCAACTCACAGGAAGCTTTCTTT. Translation gives CASTNSQEAFF. The whole variable domain, remainder taken from reference TRBV5-1 and TRBJ1-1, is KAGVTQTPRYLIKTRGQQVTLSCSPISGHRSVSWYQQTPGQGLQFLFEYFSETQRNKGNFPGRFSGRQFSNSRSEMNVSTLELGDSALYLCASTNSQEAFFGQGTRLTVV.

A remark on this clonotype: A single base separates this from a much larger clone, so it may be a read error. This chain joins TRBV6-1 and TRBJ2-2; D uncertain. The CDR3 has 16 amino acids. Germline loops: CDR1 MNHNS, CDR2 SASEGT. This CDR3 reads CSSRHNLRRDTGELFF. DNA of the CDR3: TGTTCCAGCAGACACAACCTCAGGAGAGACACCGGGGAGCTGTTTTTT.

This clonotype was detected only a few times. The CDR3 region is CSARDRARGGEQYF. DNA of the CDR3: TGCAGTGCTAGAGATAGGGCGAGAGGGGGGGAGCAGTACTTC. The genes are TRBV20-1 and TRBJ2-7; D may match TRBD1 or TRBD2 (6 bases each). Germline CDR1 and CDR2: DFQATT and SNEGSKA (reference sequence). V gave up 0 bases and J gave up 7 bases, with 16 bases separating them. CDR3 length equals 14 residues.

This clonotype occurred many times. The V gene is TRBV11-2, the J gene TRBJ2-2, with D uncertain. The CDR3 is 12 residues long. V lost 5 bases and J 6 bases, leaving 7 bases between the germline ends. CDR1 is SGHAT and CDR2 is FQNNGV in the germline V gene. CDR3 in amino acids: CASSRLSGELFF. The CDR3 region has the DNA TGTGCCAGCAGCCGCCTTTCCGGGGAGCTGTTTTTT.

This clonotype was counted at least ten times. One base away lies a much larger clone, so this may be a sequencing read error. The chain recombines TRBV29-1 with TRBJ2-3; D possibly corresponds to TRBD2 (6 bases). This CDR3 comprises 11 residues. CDR1 is SQVTM, CDR2 ANQGSEA, per germline. In nucleotides, the CDR3 is TGCAGCGTCCCCGGGGGAAAAGTACGCGAATTT. Encoded protein: CSVPGGKVREF.

The table lists this clonotype with many counts. For the CDR3, the DNA is TGTGCCAGTGGGGAAGGGAATCAGCCCCAGCATTTT. Translated: CASGEGNQPQHF. The V call is TRBV25-1, the J call TRBJ1-5; D is unclear. The germline V gene has CDR1 MGHDK and CDR2 SYGVNS. This CDR3 is 12 amino acids long. V gave up 9 bases and J gave up 4 bases, with 10 bases separating them.

Ten or more counts support this clonotype. The chain employs TRBV18 and TRBJ2-7; weak D call: TRBD1 (6 bases). This CDR3 spans 15 amino acids. V was pared by 1 base and J by 6 bases, with 16 bases between. Germline V gene sequence: CDR1 KGHSH, CDR2 LQKENI. CDR3 DNA: TGTGCCAGCTCACCACAAACTAGACAGGTTACCGAGCAGTACTTC. It translates to CASSPQTRQVTEQYF.

This clonotype has ten or more counts. The genes are TRBV5-1 and TRBJ2-2; no reliable D call. The CDR3 has 15 residues. Trimming shortened V by 0 bases and J by 1 base, and 7 bases separated the two germline ends. The germline V gene encodes CDR1 SGHRS and CDR2 YFSETQ. In nucleotides, the CDR3 is TGCGCCAGCAGCTTGGACGGCGGGAACACCGGGGAGCTGTTTTTT. Its protein is CASSLDGGNTGELFF.

This clonotype came up many times. J is TRBJ2-5 and V is TRBV5-6; 9 bases align to TRBD2. The V and J ends lost 5 bases and 4 bases, in that order; junction bases with no gene match: 9. The germline V gene encodes CDR1 SGHDT and CDR2 YYEEEE. The CDR3 sequence is 15 residues long. The CDR3 region is CASRRGGGYRETQYF. CDR3 nucleotides: TGTGCCAGCAGGCGCGGGGGGGGTTACAGAGAGACCCAGTACTTC.